The present TCR beta chain was sequenced within a study of blood T cell repertoires in COVID-19. As for the study in general: From the United States, Italy and Spain came samples of acute and convalescent COVID-19.

The table came from immunoSEQ multiplex PCR; TCRdb's copy has only in-frame clones and leaves some out. The repertoire holds around 110,000 clones, with 65% to 85% as singletons. Cohort 3 donors were reported recovered after two negative PCRs, clearance, or symptom resolution. Germline lookup yields CDR1 KGHSH and CDR2 LQKENI. CDR3 size: 15 residues. Trimming removed 6 bases from V and 4 bases from J; junction bases left unmatched: 5. This receptor was obtained from a woman in her twenties or thirties who had recovered from COVID-19. This rearrangement joins TRBV18 to TRBJ2-1; 11 nucleotides align to TRBD1. The sequenced material came from PBMCs or T cells enriched from blood (not recorded which). The CDR3 loop reads CASSPGQGVYNEQFF. CDR3 DNA: TGTGCCAGCTCGCCGGGACAGGGGGTTTACAATGAGCAGTTCTTC.